This TCR beta chain was obtained from a study of post-analysis software for immune sequencing data (dated by TCRdb to about 2015). Study-level background: Disease courses on record covered relapsing-remitting, secondary progressive and progressive-relapsing multiple sclerosis, though some patients had no subtype annotation. A subset of samples was prepared in parallel using single-end sample barcoding, then pooled and co-amplified after Illumina adapter ligation. The patient repertoires were set against under 13 previously published healthy control repertoires from donors whose ages ranged from roughly 6 to 26 years. Overall study results and their limits: Direct clustering with F measure showed strong co-clustering of samples prepared in the same batch, prompting a batch-effect correction. The multiple sclerosis patient group was slightly younger than the control group. Significantly higher frequencies in patients than in controls were found for roughly 5 TRBV segments, including TRBV5-6, TRBV5-1 and TRBV20-1. Multiple sclerosis patients had significantly lower normalized Chao1 diversity than controls, a result that suggests substantial peripheral T-cell clonal expansion.

Based on the germline V gene (reference sequence), the CDR1 and CDR2 sequences are DFQATT and SNEGSKA. V lost 1 base and J lost 3 bases, and the count of bases not matched to a germline gene is 7. The CDR3 sequence holds 15 residues, the cysteine and phenylalanine included. Only the CDR3 DNA stays, 45 bases, in frame from base 1. TCR beta repertoires were profiled from peripheral blood of under 15 young patients with multiple sclerosis to demonstrate the VDJtools post-analysis software. The patients with multiple sclerosis were children and adolescents between about 6 and 15 years of age. Receptor amplification or capture employed PCR. TCRdb lists the instrument as Illumina HiSeq 2500. Unique molecular identifiers were incorporated into TCR beta cDNA libraries to reduce PCR and sequencing biases. Approximately 500,000 cDNA molecules were obtained per 1 to 10 million input T cells, so each molecule approximated one T cell. Patient libraries were prepared and sequenced with the same protocol used for the earlier healthy control dataset. Samples belonging to the same batch were prepared together, multiplexed and sequenced on a shared HiSeq lane. The original pipeline was this. MIGEC handled the raw barcoded reads, throwing out single-read molecular identifier groups before consensus assembly and CDR3 extraction. VDJtools was used for post-analysis of the clonotype tables, and diversity was normalized by down-sampling every dataset to the size of the smallest sample. In repertoire overlap clustering, CDR3 amino acid sequences, but not nucleotide sequences, were matched to correct batch-related cross-sample contamination. TCRdb cleaned the public reads at Q25 with fastp, built clones with MiXCR and kept in-frame beta chains. When rows share a CDR3 protein, they turn into one entry using the most common DNA and genes. The V and J calls and clone size come from TCRdb's table, not from the authors' own analysis. The sample records roughly 580,000 distinct CDR3 sequences, around 47% of which are singletons. The ten biggest clones cover around 1.7% of the sample.

A word on this clonotype: This clone's antigen is unknown. No quality values exist for individual bases; no much larger clone is one base distant.

This chain joins TRBV20-1 to TRBJ2-7; 9 nucleotides in the junction match TRBD1. The sequencing input was blood. The TCR originated in a girl aged 10 to 17 with multiple sclerosis. The nucleotide sequence reads as follows: TGCAGTGCTAGAGCCGACAGGGGGGAGGGCTACGAGCAGTACTTC. Its protein reads: CSARADRGEGYEQYF.